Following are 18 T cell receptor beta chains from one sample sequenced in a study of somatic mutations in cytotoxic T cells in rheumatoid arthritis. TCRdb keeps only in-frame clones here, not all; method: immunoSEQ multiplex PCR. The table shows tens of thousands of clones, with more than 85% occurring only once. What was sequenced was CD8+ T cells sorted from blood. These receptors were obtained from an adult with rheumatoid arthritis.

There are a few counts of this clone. CDR3 in amino acids: CASSLGTSHSPLHF. CDR3 DNA sequence: TGTGCCAGCAGCTTAGGGACTTCTCATTCACCCCTCCACTTT. The chain employs TRBV7-3 and TRBJ1-6, with D perhaps matching TRBD1 (5 bases). The CDR3 contains 14 residues. Germline V gene lookup returns CDR1 SGHTA and CDR2 FQGTGA. Deletions cut 2 bases from V and 8 bases from J, with 10 bases between.

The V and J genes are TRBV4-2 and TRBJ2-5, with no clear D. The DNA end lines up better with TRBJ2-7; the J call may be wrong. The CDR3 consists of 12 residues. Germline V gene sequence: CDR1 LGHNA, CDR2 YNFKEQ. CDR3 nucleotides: TGTGCCAGCAGCCAAATGTCCAGCGAGCAGTACTTC. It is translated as CASSQMSSEQYF.

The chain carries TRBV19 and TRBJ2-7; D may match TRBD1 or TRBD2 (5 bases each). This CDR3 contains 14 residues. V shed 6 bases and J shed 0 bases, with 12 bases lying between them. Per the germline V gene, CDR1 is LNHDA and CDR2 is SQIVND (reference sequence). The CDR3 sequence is CASRISGASYEQYF. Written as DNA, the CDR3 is TGTGCCAGTAGGATCTCCGGGGCCTCCTACGAGCAGTACTTC.

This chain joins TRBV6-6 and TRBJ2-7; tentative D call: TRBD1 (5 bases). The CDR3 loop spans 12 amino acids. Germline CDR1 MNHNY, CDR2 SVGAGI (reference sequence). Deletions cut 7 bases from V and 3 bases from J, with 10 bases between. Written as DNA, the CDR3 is TGTGCCAGCAAAGTGACAGACTACGAGCAGTACTTC. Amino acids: CASKVTDYEQYF.

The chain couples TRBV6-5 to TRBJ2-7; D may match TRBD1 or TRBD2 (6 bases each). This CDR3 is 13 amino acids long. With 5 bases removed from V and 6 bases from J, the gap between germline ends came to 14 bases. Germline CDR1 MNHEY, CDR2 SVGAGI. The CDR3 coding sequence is TGTGCCAGCAGTCCCGCTGGGGGGCCCGAGCAGTACTTC. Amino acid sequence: CASSPAGGPEQYF.

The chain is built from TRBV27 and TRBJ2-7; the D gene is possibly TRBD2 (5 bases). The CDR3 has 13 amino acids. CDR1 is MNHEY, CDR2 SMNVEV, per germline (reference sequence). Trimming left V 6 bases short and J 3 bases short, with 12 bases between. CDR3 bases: TGTGCCAGCAGCGAGGGTTCAGGCTACGAGCAGTACTTC. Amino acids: CASSEGSGYEQYF.

CDR3 protein: CASSQDHGQGWNEQYF. The CDR3 coding sequence is TGCGCCAGCAGCCAAGATCATGGACAGGGATGGAACGAGCAGTACTTC. This chain connects TRBV4-1 to TRBJ2-5; 8 nucleotides agree with TRBD1. The J call is doubtful: the DNA matches TRBJ2-7 better. This CDR3 region has 16 residues. Germline V gene data show CDR1 as MGHRA and CDR2 as YSYEKL.

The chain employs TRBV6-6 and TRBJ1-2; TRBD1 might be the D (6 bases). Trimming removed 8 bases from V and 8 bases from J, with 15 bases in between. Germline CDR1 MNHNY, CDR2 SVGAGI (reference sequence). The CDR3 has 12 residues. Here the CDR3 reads CASSPGARGYTF. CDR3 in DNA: TGTGCCAGCTCTCCGGGGGCAAGAGGCTACACCTTC.

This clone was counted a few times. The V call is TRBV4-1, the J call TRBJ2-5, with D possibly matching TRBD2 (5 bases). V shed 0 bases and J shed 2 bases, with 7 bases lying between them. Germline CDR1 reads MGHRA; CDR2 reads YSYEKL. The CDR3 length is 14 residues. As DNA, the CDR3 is TGCGCCAGCAGCCAAGATCCGGGGCAAGAGACCCAGTACTTC. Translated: CASSQDPGQETQYF.

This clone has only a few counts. The CDR3 bases are TGTGCCAGCAGCCAAGGCGAGGGCCGCGAGCAGTACTTC. Translating gives CASSQGEGREQYF. The V and J genes are TRBV4-2 and TRBJ2-7; a weak D match, TRBD2 (5 bases). This CDR3 comprises 13 residues. The V end lost 1 base, the J end lost 6 bases, and 10 bases lay between the germline ends. Germline CDR1 reads LGHNA; CDR2 reads YNFKEQ.

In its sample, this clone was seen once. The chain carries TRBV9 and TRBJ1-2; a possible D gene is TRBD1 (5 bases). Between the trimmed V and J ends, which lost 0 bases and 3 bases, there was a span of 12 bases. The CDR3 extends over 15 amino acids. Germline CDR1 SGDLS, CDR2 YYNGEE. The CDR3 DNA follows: TGTGCCAGCAGCGTAGAAGGGGCACCCCACTATGGCTACACCTTC. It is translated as CASSVEGAPHYGYTF.

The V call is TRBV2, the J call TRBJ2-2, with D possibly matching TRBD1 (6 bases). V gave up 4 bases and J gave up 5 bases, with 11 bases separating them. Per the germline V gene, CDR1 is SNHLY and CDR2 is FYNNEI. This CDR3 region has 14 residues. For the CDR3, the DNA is TGTGCCAGCAGTGGCAGACAGGTTACCGGGGAGCTGTTTTTT. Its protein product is CASSGRQVTGELFF.

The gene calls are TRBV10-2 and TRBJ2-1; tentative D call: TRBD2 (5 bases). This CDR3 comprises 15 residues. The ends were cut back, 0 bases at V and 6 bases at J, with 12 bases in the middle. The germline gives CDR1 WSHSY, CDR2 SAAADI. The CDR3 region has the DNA TGCGCCAGCAGTGAGTCGAATAGCGTACTCAATGAGCAGTTCTTC. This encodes CASSESNSVLNEQFF.

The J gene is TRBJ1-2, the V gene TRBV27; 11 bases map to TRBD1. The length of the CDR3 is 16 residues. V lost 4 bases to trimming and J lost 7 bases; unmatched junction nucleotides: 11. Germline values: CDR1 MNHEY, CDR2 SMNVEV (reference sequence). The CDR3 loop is CASSSGQGVSVSGYTF. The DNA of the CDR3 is TGTGCCAGCAGTTCGGGACAGGGGGTGTCTGTAAGTGGCTACACCTTC.

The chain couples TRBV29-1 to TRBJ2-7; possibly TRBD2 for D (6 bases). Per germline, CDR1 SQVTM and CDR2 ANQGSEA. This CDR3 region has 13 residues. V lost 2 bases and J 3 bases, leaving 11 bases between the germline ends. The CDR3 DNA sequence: TGCAGCGTTGAAAAACATAGCGGCTACGAGCAGTACTTC. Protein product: CSVEKHSGYEQYF.

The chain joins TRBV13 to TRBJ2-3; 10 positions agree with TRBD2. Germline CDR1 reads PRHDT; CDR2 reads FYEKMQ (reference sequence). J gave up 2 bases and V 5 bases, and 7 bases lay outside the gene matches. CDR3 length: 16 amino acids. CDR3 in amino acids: CASSASLAGYTDTQYF. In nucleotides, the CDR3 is TGTGCCAGCAGCGCCTCACTAGCGGGATACACAGATACGCAGTATTTT. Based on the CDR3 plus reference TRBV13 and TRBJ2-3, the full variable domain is AAGVIQSPRHLIKEKRETATLKCYPIPRHDTVYWYQQGPGQDPQFLISFYEKMQSDKGSIPDRFSAQQFSDYHSELNMSSLELGDSALYFCASSASLAGYTDTQYFGPGTRLTVL.

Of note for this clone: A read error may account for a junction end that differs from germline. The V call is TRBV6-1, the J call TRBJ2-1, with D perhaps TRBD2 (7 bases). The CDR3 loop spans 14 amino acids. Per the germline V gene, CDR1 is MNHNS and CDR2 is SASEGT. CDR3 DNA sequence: TGTGCCAGCAGCGAAGGGGGAGGGGCGAATGAGCAGTTCTTC. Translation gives CASSEGGGANEQFF.

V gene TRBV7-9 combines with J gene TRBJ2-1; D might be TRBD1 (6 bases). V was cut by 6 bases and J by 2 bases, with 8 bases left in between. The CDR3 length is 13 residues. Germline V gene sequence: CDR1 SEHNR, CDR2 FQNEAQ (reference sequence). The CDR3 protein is CASRSGAYNEQFF. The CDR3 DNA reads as TGTGCCAGCAGGTCAGGGGCCTACAATGAGCAGTTCTTC.